These 15 T cell receptor beta chains were all obtained from the same sample, sequenced in a study of early T cells in non-severe SARS-CoV-2 infection. In TCRdb, the 5' RACE reads were re-called with MiXCR into one record per CDR3 protein. The sample has 80,000 or so distinct CDR3 sequences, over 13% seen once. The source material was whole blood. These receptor sequences come from an adult who was a healthcare worker with PCR-confirmed SARS-CoV-2 infection or an uninfected control (not recorded which).

This clonotype was seen at least ten times. V is TRBV20-1 and J is TRBJ2-7; D is uncertain. V was shortened by 6 bases and J by 2 bases, with 14 bases between the two germline ends. Germline assignment: CDR1 DFQATT and CDR2 SNEGSKA (reference sequence). This CDR3 comprises 13 residues. CDR3 sequence reads: CSALLPITYEQYF. The CDR3 DNA sequence: TGCAGTGCCCTCCTGCCAATAACCTACGAGCAGTACTTC.

The sample holds a few counts of this clonotype. The V gene is TRBV20-1, the J gene TRBJ1-1; 12 bases align to TRBD1. Germline CDR1 reads DFQATT; CDR2 reads SNEGSKA (reference sequence). The CDR3 totals 17 residues. V lost 1 base to trimming and J lost 0 bases; unmatched junction nucleotides: 6. CDR3 protein: CSARASGTGGLNTEAFF. In DNA, the CDR3 is TGCAGTGCTAGAGCCTCCGGGACAGGGGGCCTGAACACTGAAGCTTTCTTT.

This chain links TRBV7-9 with TRBJ1-4; 7 bases fit TRBD1. Germline assignment: CDR1 SEHNR and CDR2 FQNEAQ (reference sequence). CDR3 size: 13 residues. The V gene end was trimmed by 8 bases and the J gene end by 0 bases; junction bases not matched to a gene: 0. The CDR3 loop reads CASGTATNEKLFF. The CDR3 DNA sequence: TGTGCCAGCGGGACAGCAACTAATGAAAAACTGTTTTTT.

The chain employs TRBV19 and TRBJ2-1, with TRBD2 matching 8 bases. Trimming cost V 5 bases and J 6 bases; bases outside gene matches: 6. This CDR3 has 14 amino acids. CDR1 is LNHDA and CDR2 is SQIVND in the germline V gene (reference sequence). The CDR3, as DNA: TGTGCCAGTAGTTTGATCAGCGGGAGCAATGAGCAGTTCTTC. Protein sequence: CASSLISGSNEQFF. The full variable domain, in which reference TRBV19 and TRBJ2-1 provide the parts outside the CDR3, is DGGITQSPKYLFRKEGQNVTLSCEQNLNHDAMYWYRQDPGQGLRLIYYSQIVNDFQKGDIAEGYSVSREKKESFPLTVTSAQKNPTAFYLCASSLISGSNEQFFGPGTRLTVL.

The chain is built from TRBV12-3 or TRBV12-4 and TRBJ1-2; D ambiguous. The CDR3 extends over 12 amino acids. V lost 5 bases, J lost 8 bases, and 12 bases lay in between. This CDR3 is CASSGPPGGYTF. Written as DNA, the CDR3 is TGTGCCAGCAGTGGACCCCCCGGCGGCTACACCTTC.

This clonotype was detected a few times. The J gene is TRBJ2-1, the V gene TRBV2, with TRBD2 matching over 9 bases. Germline CDR1 SNHLY, CDR2 FYNNEI. Trimming at V came to 8 bases and at J to 3 bases, leaving 5 bases not matched to a gene. This CDR3 comprises 14 residues. CDR3 in DNA: TGTGCCAGCTTGCGGGAGGGCCTCTACAATGAGCAGTTCTTC. The encoded protein is CASLREGLYNEQFF.

The V gene is TRBV11-2, the J gene TRBJ2-7, with 7 nucleotides matching TRBD1. Germline V gives CDR1 SGHAT, CDR2 FQNNGV. The ends lost 3 bases at V and 0 bases at J; junction bases unmatched: 5. The length of the CDR3 is 15 residues. DNA of the CDR3: TGTGCCAGCAGCTTGACAGGGTTGAGCTCCTACGAGCAGTACTTC. Amino acids: CASSLTGLSSYEQYF. The complete variable domain, with remaining parts taken from reference TRBV11-2 and TRBJ2-7, reads EAGVAQSPRYKIIEKRQSVAFWCNPISGHATLYWYQQILGQGPKLLIQFQNNGVVDDSQLPKDRFSAERLKGVDSTLKIQPAKLEDSAVYLCASSLTGLSSYEQYFGPGTRLTVT.

The chain has TRBV11-3 and TRBJ2-3; D is uncertain. There are 13 residues in the CDR3. Deletions cut 4 bases from V and 6 bases from J, with 11 bases between. Germline loops: CDR1 SGHNT, CDR2 YENEEA. In DNA form, the CDR3 reads TGTGCCAGCAGCTCCCCCATCCGCGATACGCAGTATTTT. Protein: CASSSPIRDTQYF.

The table lists this clonotype with many counts. The V gene is TRBV29-1, the J gene TRBJ1-4; no definite D call. CDR1 is SQVTM and CDR2 is ANQGSEA in the germline V gene. V gave up 3 bases and J gave up 0 bases, with 8 bases separating them. The CDR3 totals 14 residues. The CDR3 DNA follows: TGCAGCGTTGATCACCGAGCAACTAATGAAAAACTGTTTTTT. The encoded protein is CSVDHRATNEKLFF. The full variable domain, completed using reference TRBV29-1 and TRBJ1-4, is SAVISQKPSRDICQRGTSLTIQCQVDSQVTMMFWYRQQPGQSLTLIATANQGSEATYESGFVIDKFPISRPNLTFSTLTVSNMSPEDSSIYLCSVDHRATNEKLFFGSGTQLSVL.

This clonotype appeared many times. In DNA, the CDR3 is TGTGCCAGCAGCGGAGGCGAGGGTCAGCCCCAGCATTTT. It codes for CASSGGEGQPQHF. The chain is built from TRBV9 and TRBJ1-5; no firm D call. Between the trimmed V and J ends, which lost 3 bases and 6 bases, there was a span of 10 bases. Looked up from germline, CDR1 is SGDLS and CDR2 is YYNGEE. The CDR3 runs to 13 residues.

The rearrangement links TRBV30 to TRBJ2-3; 7 bases match TRBD2. Trimming took 2 bases from V and 7 from J; bases not matched to a gene: 6. The CDR3 totals 13 residues. The V gene's germline CDR1 is GTSNPN and CDR2 SVGIG (reference sequence). The CDR3 coding sequence is TGTGCCTGGAGTCACAGCGGGGCATATACGCAGTATTTT. It is translated as CAWSHSGAYTQYF.

This clonotype was detected a few times. The rearrangement joins TRBV5-1 to TRBJ2-1, with 9 bases fitting TRBD1. Germline loops: CDR1 SGHRS, CDR2 YFSETQ. This CDR3 is 15 amino acids long. V was clipped by 0 bases and J by 2 bases; unmatched bases: 0. CDR3 sequence: CASSLDRGPYNEQFF. In DNA form, the CDR3 reads TGCGCCAGCAGCTTGGACAGGGGGCCCTACAATGAGCAGTTCTTC.

This sequence joins TRBV13 and TRBJ2-7; D ambiguous. Trimming took 3 bases from V and 6 from J, leaving 12 bases between them. Germline V gene data show CDR1 as PRHDT and CDR2 as FYEKMQ (reference sequence). This CDR3 contains 13 residues. CDR3 sequence (DNA): TGTGCCAGCAGCTTCCCTAGGTGGGGCGAGCAGTACTTC. It codes for CASSFPRWGEQYF.

At least ten counts were recorded for this clonotype. This sequence joins TRBV20-1 and TRBJ1-1; TRBD1 is a possible D gene (5 bases). Trimming removed 2 bases at V and 8 bases at J, with 12 bases between. The CDR3 is 12 amino acids. CDR1 and CDR2 from the germline V gene are DFQATT and SNEGSKA (reference sequence). In DNA, the CDR3 is TGCAGTGCTAGATCCGGGGCATCCGAAGCTTTCTTT. Amino acids: CSARSGASEAFF.

About this clonotype itself: Just one base apart from a much larger clone, this may be a read error. This chain joins TRBV7-6 and TRBJ2-5; possibly TRBD1 for D (6 bases). The V gene's germline CDR1 is SGHVS and CDR2 FNYEAQ. This CDR3 contains 15 residues. This CDR3 reads CASSLFGGDQETRYF. CDR3 in DNA: TGTGCCAGCAGCTTATTTGGGGGCGATCAAGAGACCCGGTACTTC.